The 10 T cell receptor beta chains reported below all come from one sample, sequenced in a study of shared clonotypes between healthy human individuals. Sequencing used immunoSEQ multiplex PCR; TCRdb keeps in-frame clones, though not all of them. Among 190,000 or so clones listed, over 80% were seen once. Sequencing was done on a sample of naive CD4+ T cells sorted from blood. Subset here: CD45RA+ positively selected. The receptor source for this set is a woman in her 30s in good health.

This chain joins TRBV2 and TRBJ1-5, with D tentatively TRBD1 (6 bases). Germline V lookup: CDR1 SNHLY, CDR2 FYNNEI. This CDR3 spans 15 amino acids. The V gene lost 7 bases and the J gene lost 3 bases, with 16 bases spanning the gap. CDR3 residues: CASKGGGPYNQPQHF. DNA for the CDR3: TGTGCCAGCAAGGGGGGGGGCCCGTACAATCAGCCCCAGCATTTT. Together with reference TRBV2 and TRBJ1-5, the CDR3 gives the full variable domain: EPEVTQTPSHQVTQMGQEVILRCVPISNHLYFYWYRQILGQKVEFLVSFYNNEISEKSEIFDDQFSVERPDGSNFTLKIRSTKLEDSAMYFCASKGGGPYNQPQHFGDGTRLSIL.

The chain combines TRBV2 with TRBJ2-7; TRBD1 matches 7 bases. The germline gives CDR1 SNHLY, CDR2 FYNNEI. Trimming took 6 bases from V and 5 from J; bases not matched to a gene: 13. This CDR3 comprises 15 residues. The CDR3 DNA reads TGTGCCAGCAGAACCGAGACAGGGTATAGGAACGAGCAGTACTTC. This encodes CASRTETGYRNEQYF.

This rearrangement joins TRBV7-9 to TRBJ2-7; 7 nucleotides line up with TRBD1. The CDR3 is 16 amino acids. Germline V CDR1 and CDR2: SEHNR, FQNEAQ (reference sequence). Trimming cost V 3 bases and J 0 bases; bases outside gene matches: 8. The CDR3: CASSLDLRGSSYEQYF. CDR3 bases: TGTGCCAGCAGCTTGGACCTCAGGGGGAGCTCCTACGAGCAGTACTTC.

This clone was found once. V and J are TRBV21-1 and TRBJ1-5. TRBV21-1 is a listed pseudogene. The CDR3 extends over 14 amino acids. CDR3 nucleotides: TGTGCCAGCAGCCTAGCGGTTAGCAATCAGCCCCAGCATTTT. It encodes CASSLAVSNQPQHF.

The chain uses TRBV7-9 and TRBJ2-7; D is possibly TRBD1 (5 bases). V was trimmed by 4 bases and J by 1 base, leaving 11 bases between them. CDR1 is SEHNR, CDR2 FQNEAQ, per germline (reference sequence). CDR3 length: 14 residues. Here the CDR3 reads CASSYQGGSYEQYF. CDR3 DNA: TGTGCCAGCAGCTACCAGGGCGGATCCTACGAGCAGTACTTC.

The chain recombines TRBV28 with TRBJ1-2; 9 bases map to TRBD1. CDR1 and CDR2 from the germline V gene are MDHEN and SYDVKM. This CDR3 is built from 14 residues. J lost 4 bases, V lost 5 bases, and 5 bases had no gene match. The CDR3 DNA is TGTGCCAGCAGTACAGGGGGCGCCGTCTATGGCTACACCTTC. Amino acid sequence: CASSTGGAVYGYTF.

The rearrangement joins TRBV2 to TRBJ1-5, with D maybe TRBD1 (5 bases). The length of the CDR3 is 13 residues. The germline V gene encodes CDR1 SNHLY and CDR2 FYNNEI. V was shortened by 4 bases and J by 4 bases, with 8 bases between the two germline ends. CDR3 sequence: CASSAGLNQPQHF. The CDR3 coding sequence is TGTGCCAGCAGTGCAGGGTTAAATCAGCCCCAGCATTTT.

J is TRBJ2-7 and V is TRBV27, with D perhaps TRBD1 or TRBD2 (5 bases each). Trimming shortened V by 6 bases and J by 1 base, and 10 bases separated the two germline ends. The CDR3 length is 13 residues. Germline V CDR1 and CDR2: MNHEY, SMNVEV (reference sequence). This CDR3 is CASRNGASYEQYF. Here the CDR3 DNA reads TGTGCCAGCAGGAACGGGGCATCCTACGAGCAGTACTTC.

This clone was picked up one time. The chain employs TRBV19 and TRBJ2-3; 9 bases match TRBD2. The V gene end was trimmed by 8 bases and the J gene end by 2 bases; junction bases not matched to a gene: 2. The CDR3 covers 13 residues. Germline V CDR1 and CDR2: LNHDA, SQIVND (reference sequence). The CDR3 loop reads CASRTSATDTQYF. CDR3 nucleotides: TGTGCCAGTCGGACTAGCGCCACAGATACGCAGTATTTT.

This clone was counted a single time. The V call is TRBV6-5, the J call TRBJ2-7, with 8 bases identical to TRBD2. Trimming took 8 bases from V and 0 from J; bases not matched to a gene: 6. The CDR3 length is 14 residues. Germline CDR1 MNHEY, CDR2 SVGAGI. The CDR3 DNA is TGTGCCAGCCGGGGGGGTCAGAGCTCCTACGAGCAGTACTTC. It is translated as CASRGGQSSYEQYF.